The 22 T cell receptor beta chains in this list originate from one sample, sequenced in a study of T-cell reconstitution after alpha-beta-depleted transplantation in children. The TCRbeta library was prepared with unique molecular identifiers. Using its own MiXCR run on the PCR reads, TCRdb lists one record per CDR3 protein. In the table there are roughly 350,000 distinct CDR3 sequences, around 15% of which are singletons. The input for sequencing was PBMCs, mostly from graft donor cells, taken 360 days after TCRalphabeta/CD19-depleted stem cell transplant. The origin of the receptors is a male patient between 2 and 15 years old who had a stem cell transplant for acute lymphoblastic leukemia, so the T cells may come from the graft donor.

This clonotype was recorded a few times. The CDR3 DNA reads as TGTGCCAGCATCCTCGGGGATGAGCAGTTCTTC. This codes for CASILGDEQFF. The genes are TRBV5-5 and TRBJ2-1; the D gene is possibly TRBD2 (5 bases). Trimming pared 6 bases from V and 8 bases from J, leaving 9 bases between. The CDR3 has 11 amino acids. Germline CDR1 reads SGHKS; CDR2 reads YYEKEE (reference sequence).

This chain uses TRBV12-3 or TRBV12-4 with TRBJ2-5; no clear D gene. The CDR3 contains 15 residues. Trimming cost V 6 bases and J 0 bases, with 14 bases left between them. As DNA, the CDR3 is TGTGCCAGCAGAACCCTGATAGATCACCAAGAGACCCAGTACTTC. Translation gives CASRTLIDHQETQYF.

The genes are TRBV9 and TRBJ1-5; D is unclear. Deletions cut 0 bases from V and 5 bases from J, with 6 bases between. The CDR3 loop spans 13 amino acids. The germline CDR1 and CDR2 sequences are SGDLS and YYNGEE. DNA of the CDR3: TGTGCCAGCAGCGTAGATCCGTATCAGCCCCAGCATTTT. It is translated as CASSVDPYQPQHF.

This chain connects TRBV11-2 to TRBJ2-2; 7 bases align to TRBD1. The CDR3 extends over 15 amino acids. CDR1 and CDR2 (germline): SGHAT, FQNNGV. Losses at the gene ends were 0 bases for V and 5 bases for J; bases not matched to a gene: 3. As DNA, the CDR3 is TGTGCCAGCAGCTTAGAGACAGGGTGGACCGGGGAGCTGTTTTTT. Amino acids: CASSLETGWTGELFF. The full variable domain, rest sourced from reference TRBV11-2 and TRBJ2-2, is EAGVAQSPRYKIIEKRQSVAFWCNPISGHATLYWYQQILGQGPKLLIQFQNNGVVDDSQLPKDRFSAERLKGVDSTLKIQPAKLEDSAVYLCASSLETGWTGELFFGEGSRLTVL.

In DNA form, the CDR3 reads TGCGCCAGCAGCTCTATAGCGGGAGGCGATACGCAGTATTTT. Translated, it gives CASSSIAGGDTQYF. The chain carries TRBV5-1 and TRBJ2-3; 10 nucleotides agree with TRBD2. V shed 3 bases and J 6 bases; nucleotides not matched to a gene: 4. The V gene's germline CDR1 is SGHRS and CDR2 YFSETQ. The CDR3 covers 14 residues.

In this sample, this clonotype turned up many times. This chain links TRBV4-1 with TRBJ2-1; D is perhaps TRBD1 (6 bases). The CDR3 runs to 14 residues. Germline CDR1 is MGHRA and CDR2 is YSYEKL. Trimming cost V 0 bases and J 7 bases, with 10 bases left between them. This chain's CDR3 is CASSQDWGRNEQFF. CDR3 nucleotides: TGCGCCAGCAGCCAAGATTGGGGGCGTAATGAGCAGTTCTTC.

This clonotype was seen at least ten times. The V and J genes are TRBV29-1 and TRBJ2-2; 12 nucleotides line up with TRBD1. The J segment lost 7 bases and the V segment lost 6 bases, leaving 12 bases of the junction unmatched. The CDR3 consists of 16 residues. Germline lookup yields CDR1 SQVTM and CDR2 ANQGSEA. CDR3 loop: CSVELWDRGHGGELFF. In DNA, the CDR3 is TGCAGCGTGGAGCTCTGGGACAGGGGGCACGGCGGGGAGCTGTTTTTT.

This chain connects TRBV5-1 to TRBJ2-3, with D perhaps TRBD1 (5 bases). This CDR3 comprises 14 residues. V dropped 4 bases and J dropped 2 bases, with 11 bases sitting between them. CDR1 is SGHRS, CDR2 YFSETQ, per germline. CDR3 sequence: CASSIDRSTDTQYF. The CDR3 bases are TGCGCCAGCAGCATAGACAGATCCACAGATACGCAGTATTTT.

This clonotype was seen a few times. V and J are TRBV6-5 and TRBJ2-7; D uncertain. The CDR3 runs to 13 residues. Germline CDR1 MNHEY, CDR2 SVGAGI. V was shortened by 4 bases and J by 3 bases, with 10 bases between the two germline ends. The CDR3 DNA follows: TGTGCCAGCAGTTTCACCGATGACTACGAGCAGTACTTC. This translates into CASSFTDDYEQYF.

The CDR3 protein is CASSFSLWERPGELFF. As DNA, the CDR3 is TGTGCCAGCAGCTTCTCCCTGTGGGAGCGACCCGGGGAGCTGTTTTTT. The V gene is TRBV7-6, the J gene TRBJ2-2; the D gene is possibly TRBD2 (5 bases). CDR1 and CDR2 from the germline V gene are SGHVS and FNYEAQ. The CDR3 has 16 amino acids. Between the trimmed V and J ends, which lost 3 bases and 6 bases, there was a span of 17 bases.

The chain joins TRBV12-3 or TRBV12-4 to TRBJ2-5; no firm D call. The CDR3 totals 16 residues. The V gene lost 0 bases and the J gene lost 0 bases, with 11 bases spanning the gap. The DNA for the CDR3 is TGTGCCAGCAGTTTAGCGTCCAGGTTCGACCAAGAGACCCAGTACTTC. Amino acid sequence: CASSLASRFDQETQYF.

This clonotype was seen repeatedly, ten times or more. The chain uses TRBV4-2 and TRBJ2-7; D unresolved. Trimming left V 4 bases short and J 4 bases short, with 11 bases between. The germline V gene encodes CDR1 LGHNA and CDR2 YNFKEQ. CDR3 length: 13 residues. CDR3 in DNA: TGTGCCAGCAGCCGACCCAGTGGGTACGAGCAGTACTTC. Residues: CASSRPSGYEQYF.

This clonotype was counted between two and nine times. V gene TRBV2 combines with J gene TRBJ2-7; no reliable D call. The CDR3 is 15 residues long. The V gene lost 5 bases and the J gene lost 2 bases, with 16 bases spanning the gap. Germline assignment: CDR1 SNHLY and CDR2 FYNNEI. Here the CDR3 reads CASSQIKGPTYEQYF. CDR3 nucleotide sequence: TGTGCCAGCAGTCAAATTAAAGGGCCTACCTACGAGCAGTACTTC.

This clonotype is a singleton in its sample. The rearrangement links TRBV25-1 to TRBJ2-2, with D perhaps TRBD1 or TRBD2 (5 bases each). Trimming took off 4 bases at V and 1 base at J, with 10 bases between the two ends. This CDR3 is built from 15 residues. Germline V gene sequence: CDR1 MGHDK, CDR2 SYGVNS. This chain's CDR3 is CASSGRGLNTGELFF. CDR3 bases: TGTGCCAGCAGTGGTCGGGGCCTGAACACCGGGGAGCTGTTTTTT. Looking up the rest from reference TRBV25-1 and TRBJ2-2 gives the full variable domain: EADIYQTPRYLVIGTGKKITLECSQTMGHDKMYWYQQDPGMELHLIHYSYGVNSTEKGDLSSESTVSRIRTEHFPLTLESARPSHTSQYLCASSGRGLNTGELFFGEGSRLTVL.

The sample holds one count of this clonotype. The CDR3 sequence is CASSTFLQGVGETQYF. The CDR3, as DNA: TGTGCCAGCAGTACCTTCCTACAGGGGGTTGGAGAGACCCAGTACTTC. V and J are TRBV6-2 or TRBV6-3 and TRBJ2-5, with 8 bases that match TRBD1. The V gene's germline CDR1 is MNHEY and CDR2 SVGEGT. J lost 4 bases, V lost 5 bases, and 12 bases had no gene match. The CDR3 sequence is 16 residues long.

The chain couples TRBV10-3 to TRBJ2-7; D perhaps matches TRBD1 (6 bases). CDR1 is ENHRY, CDR2 SYGVKD, per germline. Deletions cut 8 bases from V and 1 base from J, with 9 bases between. The CDR3 extends over 12 amino acids. The chain's CDR3 is CAIATGSYEQYF. The CDR3 nucleotides read TGTGCCATCGCGACAGGATCCTACGAGCAGTACTTC.

The rearrangement links TRBV19 to TRBJ2-4; either TRBD1 or TRBD2 may fit D (5 bases each). Germline loops: CDR1 LNHDA, CDR2 SQIVND (reference sequence). Deletions cut 3 bases from V and 4 bases from J, with 10 bases between. CDR3 length equals 14 residues. CDR3 coding DNA: TGTGCCAGTAGTATTAGGGACGGGAAAAACATTCAGTACTTC. Amino acids: CASSIRDGKNIQYF.

This clonotype has more than one count but fewer than ten. V and J are TRBV5-1 and TRBJ2-3; 9 bases line up with TRBD2. CDR1 is SGHRS, CDR2 YFSETQ, per germline. CDR3 length: 16 residues. With V trimmed by 5 bases and J by 2 bases, 9 bases remained unmatched. As DNA, the CDR3 is TGCGCCAGCAGAGGCGTAGCTAGCGGGACCACAGATACGCAGTATTTT. Translation: CASRGVASGTTDTQYF.

The gene calls are TRBV28 and TRBJ2-7, with TRBD1 matching over 8 bases. V gave up 3 bases and J gave up 5 bases; unmatched junction bases: 9. Germline V gives CDR1 MDHEN, CDR2 SYDVKM. This CDR3 contains 15 residues. CDR3 sequence reads: CASSFRGLTCNEQYF. In nucleotides, the CDR3 is TGTGCCAGCAGTTTCAGGGGGCTAACGTGCAACGAGCAGTACTTC.

The J gene is TRBJ2-7, the V gene TRBV4-3; 8 bases map to TRBD2. The CDR3 is 15 amino acids. Germline V gene data show CDR1 as LGHNA and CDR2 as YSLEER. V was clipped by 1 base and J by 4 bases; unmatched bases: 6. The CDR3 sequence: CASSQGKREWYEQYF. CDR3 nucleotide sequence: TGCGCCAGCAGCCAAGGGAAGCGGGAGTGGTACGAGCAGTACTTC.

This clonotype appeared a single time. For the CDR3, the DNA is TGCAGTGCTAGAGGGACTAGCGGGAGGTTTTCGGAGACCCAGTACTTC. Translating it yields CSARGTSGRFSETQYF. The chain combines TRBV20-1 with TRBJ2-5, with 14 bases aligning to TRBD2. Germline-derived CDR1 and CDR2 are DFQATT and SNEGSKA (reference sequence). The CDR3 totals 16 residues. V trimming: 1 base; J trimming: 5 bases; junction bases outside the gene matches: 6.

The chain uses TRBV7-3 and TRBJ2-1; possibly TRBD1 for D (6 bases). The ends were cut back, 6 bases at V and 0 bases at J, with 12 bases in the middle. From germline, CDR1 is SGHTA and CDR2 FQGTGA. CDR3 length equals 15 residues. CDR3 amino acids: CASSPDSRSYNEQFF. The DNA for the CDR3 is TGTGCCAGCAGTCCGGACAGCCGCTCCTACAATGAGCAGTTCTTC.